The clone carrying this T cell receptor (beta chain) is a singleton in its sample. The antigen is unknown. Isolation of CD4+ and CD8+ T cells from PBMCs was achieved by sorting. RNA extraction and reverse transcription yielded cDNA as sequencing template. The method was immunoSEQ multiplex PCR; TCRdb's version includes in-frame clones alone and lacks a portion of them. The sample records 140,000 to 150,000 clones, less than 65% being singletons. V lost 0 bases and J lost 3, with 11 bases in between. The CDR3 loop spans 15 amino acids. The germline V gene has CDR1 SGHNT and CDR2 YYREEE (reference sequence). These data are taken from a study of CD8+ T cells in alopecia areata. Study observations and caveats: Lesional scalp, notably in alopecia totalis/universalis, had clonality above that of normal scalp.

This clonotype was obtained from a human donor in good health. The chain recombines TRBV5-4 with TRBJ2-3; a possible D gene is TRBD1 (6 bases). Sequencing was done on a sample of CD8+ T cells sorted from blood. The CDR3 loop is CASSLGTEETDTQYF. CDR3 sequence (DNA): TGTGCCAGCAGCTTGGGGACAGAGGAGACAGATACGCAGTATTTT.